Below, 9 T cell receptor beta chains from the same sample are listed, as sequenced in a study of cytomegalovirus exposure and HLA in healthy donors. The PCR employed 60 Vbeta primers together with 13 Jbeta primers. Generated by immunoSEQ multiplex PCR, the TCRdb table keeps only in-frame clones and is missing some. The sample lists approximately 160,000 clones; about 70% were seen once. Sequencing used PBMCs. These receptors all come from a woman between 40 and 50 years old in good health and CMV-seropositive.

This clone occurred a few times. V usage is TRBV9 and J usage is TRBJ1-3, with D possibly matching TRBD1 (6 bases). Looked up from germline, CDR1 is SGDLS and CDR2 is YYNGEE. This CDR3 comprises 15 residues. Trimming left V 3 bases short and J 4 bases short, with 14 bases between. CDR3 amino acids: CASSDIVGTGNTIYF. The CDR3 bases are TGTGCCAGCAGCGACATTGTGGGGACAGGAAACACCATATATTTT.

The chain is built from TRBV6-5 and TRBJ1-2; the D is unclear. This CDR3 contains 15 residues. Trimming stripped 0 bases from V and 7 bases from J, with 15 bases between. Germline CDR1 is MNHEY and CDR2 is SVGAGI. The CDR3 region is CASSYSKFGEGGYTF. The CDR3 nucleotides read TGTGCCAGCAGTTACTCGAAGTTCGGGGAAGGTGGCTACACCTTC.

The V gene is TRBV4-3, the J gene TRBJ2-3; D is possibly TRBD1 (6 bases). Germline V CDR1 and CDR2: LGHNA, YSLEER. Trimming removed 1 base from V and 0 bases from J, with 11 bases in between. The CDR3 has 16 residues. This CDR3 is CASSQADRFSTDTQYF. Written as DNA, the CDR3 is TGCGCCAGCAGCCAAGCGGACAGATTCAGCACAGATACGCAGTATTTT.

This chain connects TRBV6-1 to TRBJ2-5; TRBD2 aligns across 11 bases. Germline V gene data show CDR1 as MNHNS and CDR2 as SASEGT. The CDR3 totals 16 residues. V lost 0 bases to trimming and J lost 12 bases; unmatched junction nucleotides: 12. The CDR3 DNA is TGTGCCAGCAGTGAAGCACCCCCATCTTCTAGCGGGAGGAAGTACTTC. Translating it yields CASSEAPPSSSGRKYF.

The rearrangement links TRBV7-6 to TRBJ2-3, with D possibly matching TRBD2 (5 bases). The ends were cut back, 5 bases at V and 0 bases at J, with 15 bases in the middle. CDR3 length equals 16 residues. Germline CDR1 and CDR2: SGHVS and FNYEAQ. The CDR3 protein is CASSPKLGASTDTQYF. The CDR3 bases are TGTGCCAGCAGCCCTAAGCTGGGAGCTAGCACAGATACGCAGTATTTT. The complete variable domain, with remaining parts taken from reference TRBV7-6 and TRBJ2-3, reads GAGVSQSPRYKVTKRGQDVALRCDPISGHVSLYWYRQALGQGPEFLTYFNYEAQQDKSGLPNDRFSAERPEGSISTLTIQRTEQRDSAMYRCASSPKLGASTDTQYFGPGTRLTVL.

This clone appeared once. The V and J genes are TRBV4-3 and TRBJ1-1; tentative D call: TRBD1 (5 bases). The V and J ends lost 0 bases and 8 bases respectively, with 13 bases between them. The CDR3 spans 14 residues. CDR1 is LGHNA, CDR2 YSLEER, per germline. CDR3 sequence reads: CASSQEVEQGEAFF. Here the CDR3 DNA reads TGCGCCAGCAGCCAAGAGGTGGAGCAGGGAGAAGCTTTCTTT.

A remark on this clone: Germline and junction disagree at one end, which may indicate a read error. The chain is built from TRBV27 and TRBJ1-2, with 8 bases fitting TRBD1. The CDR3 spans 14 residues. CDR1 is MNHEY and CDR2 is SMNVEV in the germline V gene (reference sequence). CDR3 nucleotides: TGTGCCAGCAGTTCGGTGGACAGGGACTATGGCTACCCCTTC. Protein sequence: CASSSVDRDYGYPF.

DNA for the CDR3: TGTGCCAGCAGTGGAAACCCCAGCTCCTACGAGCAGTACTTC. Amino acids: CASSGNPSSYEQYF. This chain joins TRBV25-1 and TRBJ2-7; D gene uncertain. This CDR3 spans 14 amino acids. The V gene lost 4 bases and the J gene lost 0 bases, with 10 bases spanning the gap. CDR1 is MGHDK and CDR2 is SYGVNS in the germline V gene.

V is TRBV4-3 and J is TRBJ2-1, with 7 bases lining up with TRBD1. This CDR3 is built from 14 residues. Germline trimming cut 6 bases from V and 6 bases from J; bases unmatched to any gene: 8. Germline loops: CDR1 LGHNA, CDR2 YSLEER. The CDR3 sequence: CASSRTGTVNEQFF. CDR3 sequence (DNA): TGCGCCAGCAGTCGTACCGGGACAGTCAATGAGCAGTTCTTC.